The 2 T cell receptor beta chains reported below all come from one sample, sequenced in a study of blood T cell repertoires in COVID-19. Clones were sequenced by immunoSEQ multiplex PCR, and TCRdb holds only the in-frame ones, with some missing. The table records around 130,000 clones, around 86% of them present only once. The specimen sequenced was peripheral blood. Receptor source: a woman aged 80 or over with acute or convalescent COVID-19.

CDR3 DNA: TGTGCCAGCCAAACCACAGGAAACACTGAAGCTTTCTTT. It is translated as CASQTTGNTEAFF. The V gene is TRBV5-6, the J gene TRBJ1-1; TRBD1 might be the D (5 bases). This CDR3 contains 13 residues. Trimming pared 7 bases from V and 2 bases from J, leaving 12 bases between. CDR1 is SGHDT, CDR2 YYEEEE, per germline.

The chain carries TRBV7-8 and TRBJ2-5; D call uncertain. The V end lost 5 bases, the J end lost 3 bases, and 22 bases lay between the germline ends. Germline V gene sequence: CDR1 SGHVS, CDR2 FQNEAQ. The CDR3 is 17 amino acids. The CDR3 region has the DNA TGTGCCAGCAGCCGTAACGGCCGGTGGGCGCAGGAAGAGACCCAGTACTTC. Protein: CASSRNGRWAQEETQYF.